The T cell receptor beta chain under discussion was sequenced for a study of OX40 agonist ivuxolimab in advanced cancers. As for the study in general: Every 2 weeks, ivuxolimab was infused into the patients intravenously at between 0.01 and 10 mg/kg. With a range of about 23 to 90, age averaged roughly 60 years, and 75% to 90% were male. Study-wide results and limits: CD4+ and CD8+ T cells in blood underwent clonal expansion by week 6 at 0.1 to 3.0 mg/kg. Those patients achieving a partial response at 0.1-3.0 mg/kg showed among the lowest clonal expansion.

As regards this clone: What it binds is not known.

Per germline, CDR1 SQVTM and CDR2 ANQGSEA. There are 14 residues in the CDR3. Trimming stripped 0 bases from V and 5 bases from J, with 13 bases between. Clones were read by immunoSEQ multiplex PCR, and TCRdb kept only the in-frame ones, dropping some. The data hold about 50,000 clones, with 70% to 90% observed a single time. The receptor comes from an adult with an advanced solid tumor such as melanoma, head and neck, liver or kidney cancer. The chain couples TRBV29-1 to TRBJ2-5, with D perhaps TRBD2 (5 bases). Sequenced here: CD4+ or CD8+ T cells sorted from blood, sampled in a trial of the OX40 agonist ivuxolimab. The chain's CDR3 is CSVEDGWTGETQYF. Here the CDR3 DNA reads TGCAGCGTTGAAGATGGATGGACGGGGGAGACCCAGTACTTC.